The present TCR beta chain was sequenced within a study of sequential checkpoint blockade in melanoma. Study-wide context: Each arm's sequence ended with maintenance nivolumab. DNA from some 84 pretreatment tumor samples underwent TCRβ immunosequencing.

The germline V and J ends were trimmed by 6 bases and 0 bases, with 12 bases remaining between them. CDR3 length: 15 amino acids. Germline V CDR1 and CDR2: MGHRA, YSYEKL. Sequenced by immunoSEQ multiplex PCR; TCRdb stores in-frame clones only, minus some. The sample comprises 3,400 or so clones, 20% to 25% of which are singletons, and approximately 14% rests with the top ten. Treatment meaning: randomized to nivolumab then ipilimumab (arm A) or the reverse (arm B). This clone rates as medium-sized. V and J are TRBV4-1 and TRBJ1-3, with D possibly being TRBD1 (5 bases). The TCR originated in a human patient with melanoma. Some clones in this sample may be carry-over from other donors' samples. Here the sequenced sample was tumor tissue (inferred from file names), taken from a patient given nivolumab and ipilimumab in sequence. In DNA, the CDR3 is TGCGCCAGCAGTCGGGACTCTAGCTCTGGAAACACCATATATTTT. This gives the protein CASSRDSSSGNTIYF.